What follows are 9 T cell receptor beta chains derived from one specimen sequenced in a study of early T cells in non-severe SARS-CoV-2 infection (dated by TCRdb to the early 2020s). Libraries were made using 5' RACE. These reads were obtained on a NextSeq 500. Using fastp at Q25 and MiXCR, TCRdb reprocessed the public reads and kept productive beta chains. A single entry per CDR3 protein holds the most common genes and DNA from its merged rows. Counted in this sample were 85,000 to 90,000 distinct CDR3 sequences; approximately 15% of them appeared once. The ten largest clones capture roughly 6.4% of the sample. The sequenced material came from whole blood. The receptors come from an adult who was a healthcare worker with PCR-confirmed SARS-CoV-2 infection or an uninfected control (not recorded which).

This sequence joins TRBV2 and TRBJ1-1; a weak D match, TRBD1 (6 bases). The germline gives CDR1 SNHLY, CDR2 FYNNEI. The CDR3 is 15 residues long. Trimming stripped 8 bases from V and 2 bases from J, with 18 bases between. The CDR3 here is CASSAARGLNTEAFF. CDR3 nucleotides: TGTGCCAGCTCGGCTGCCAGGGGCTTAAACACTGAAGCTTTCTTT.

This clonotype occurred a few times. The gene calls are TRBV5-1 and TRBJ2-7; the D gene is possibly TRBD1 (5 bases). The CDR3 runs to 14 residues. The germline V gene encodes CDR1 SGHRS and CDR2 YFSETQ. Trimming cost V 0 bases and J 2 bases, with 9 bases left between them. CDR3 DNA sequence: TGCGCCAGCAGCTTGGCAGGGAAGACCTACGAGCAGTACTTC. Encoded protein: CASSLAGKTYEQYF.

This clonotype was recorded a few times. The V call is TRBV29-1, the J call TRBJ2-7; D gene unclear. V lost 5 bases and J 1 base, leaving 3 bases between the germline ends. The germline CDR1 and CDR2 sequences are SQVTM and ANQGSEA. The CDR3 consists of 10 residues. CDR3 sequence: CSVFSYEQYF. CDR3 in DNA: TGCAGCGTTTTTTCCTACGAGCAGTACTTC.

The chain combines TRBV27 with TRBJ1-6; unclear D gene. The germline V gene encodes CDR1 MNHEY and CDR2 SMNVEV (reference sequence). The ends were cut back, 2 bases at V and 2 bases at J, with 10 bases in the middle. CDR3 length: 16 amino acids. CDR3 sequence (DNA): TGTGCCAGCAGTTTAGGCAGCCTACCCTATAATTCACCCCTCCACTTT. Protein: CASSLGSLPYNSPLHF.

This clonotype has just a few counts. This CDR3 reads CASRDRGAGNTIYF. The CDR3 region has the DNA TGTGCCAGCAGGGATAGGGGGGCTGGAAACACCATATATTTT. The chain recombines TRBV7-6 with TRBJ1-3, with a weak D call TRBD1 (6 bases). Looked up from germline, CDR1 is SGHVS and CDR2 is FNYEAQ. The CDR3 sequence is 14 residues long. The V end was cut by 6 bases, the J end by 2 bases, with 11 bases between. Full variable domain (outside the CDR3, taken from reference TRBV7-6 and TRBJ1-3): GAGVSQSPRYKVTKRGQDVALRCDPISGHVSLYWYRQALGQGPEFLTYFNYEAQQDKSGLPNDRFSAERPEGSISTLTIQRTEQRDSAMYRCASRDRGAGNTIYFGEGSWLTVV.

This clonotype was observed many times. The V and J genes are TRBV5-4 and TRBJ2-3; 8 positions agree with TRBD2. This CDR3 spans 20 amino acids. Germline CDR1 and CDR2: SGHNT and YYREEE (reference sequence). V lost 4 bases, J lost 6 bases, and 25 bases stayed unmatched. CDR3 sequence reads: CASSPTLDGRSGSRRDTQYF. CDR3 sequence (DNA): TGTGCCAGCAGCCCGACCCTGGATGGGCGGAGCGGGAGTAGGAGGGATACGCAGTATTTT. Complete variable domain (other parts from reference TRBV5-4 and TRBJ2-3): ETGVTQSPTHLIKTRGQQVTLRCSSQSGHNTVSWYQQALGQGPQFIFQYYREEENGRGNFPPRFSGLQFPNYSSELNVNALELDDSALYLCASSPTLDGRSGSRRDTQYFGPGTRLTVL.

In its sample, this clonotype was seen many times. This chain joins TRBV11-2 and TRBJ2-7; D is unresolved. Germline loops: CDR1 SGHAT, CDR2 FQNNGV. The CDR3 covers 12 residues. V shed 1 base and J shed 1 base, with 2 bases lying between them. CDR3 in DNA: TGTGCCAGCAGCTTAGGGTCCTACGAGCAGTACTTC. Protein product: CASSLGSYEQYF. Drawing the rest from reference TRBV11-2 and TRBJ2-7, the complete variable domain is EAGVAQSPRYKIIEKRQSVAFWCNPISGHATLYWYQQILGQGPKLLIQFQNNGVVDDSQLPKDRFSAERLKGVDSTLKIQPAKLEDSAVYLCASSLGSYEQYFGPGTRLTVT.

The chain is built from TRBV7-9 and TRBJ2-6; D possibly corresponds to TRBD1 (6 bases). Trimming shortened V by 2 bases and J by 0 bases, and 14 bases separated the two germline ends. The CDR3 is made up of 18 amino acids. CDR1 and CDR2 (germline): SEHNR, FQNEAQ (reference sequence). The CDR3: CASSLQGPYLSGANVLTF. In DNA, the CDR3 is TGTGCCAGCAGCTTACAGGGGCCCTACCTCTCTGGGGCCAACGTCCTGACTTTC.

Judged by abundance, this clonotype is medium-sized. This rearrangement joins TRBV9 to TRBJ2-7, with D possibly being TRBD2 (6 bases). V was shortened by 3 bases and J by 6 bases, with 13 bases between the two germline ends. This CDR3 has 13 residues. Germline V CDR1 and CDR2: SGDLS, YYNGEE. CDR3 DNA: TGTGCCAGCAGCGCCCTGACTAGTAGCGAGCAGTACTTC. It yields the protein CASSALTSSEQYF.